This TCR beta chain is from a study of T cell responses to AZD1222 COVID-19 vaccine. The study's findings and limits: AZD1222 recipients seropositive at baseline numbered only six.

Some clones are missing from TCRdb's copy, which holds only in-frame ones; the method was immunoSEQ multiplex PCR. The sample carries 170,000 or so clones, 85% to 95% recorded once. This CDR3 has 14 residues. V lost 0 bases and J lost 3, with 8 bases in between. Germline CDR1 reads GTSNPN; CDR2 reads SVGIG (reference sequence). Details on this clone: Its antigen is undetermined.

The genes are TRBV30 and TRBJ2-2; D ambiguous. The sequence was collected from an adult in good health. The sequences come from peripheral blood, collected on day 0 of AZD1222 vaccination. For the CDR3, the DNA is TGTGCCTGGAGTGTATACCGCTACACCGGGGAGCTGTTTTTT. Its protein product is CAWSVYRYTGELFF. The full variable domain, its missing parts supplied by reference TRBV30 and TRBJ2-2, is SQTIHQWPATLVQPVGSPLSLECTVEGTSNPNLYWYRQAAGRGLQLLFYSVGIGQISSEVPQNLSASRPQDRQFILSSKKLLLSDSGFYLCAWSVYRYTGELFFGEGSRLTVL.